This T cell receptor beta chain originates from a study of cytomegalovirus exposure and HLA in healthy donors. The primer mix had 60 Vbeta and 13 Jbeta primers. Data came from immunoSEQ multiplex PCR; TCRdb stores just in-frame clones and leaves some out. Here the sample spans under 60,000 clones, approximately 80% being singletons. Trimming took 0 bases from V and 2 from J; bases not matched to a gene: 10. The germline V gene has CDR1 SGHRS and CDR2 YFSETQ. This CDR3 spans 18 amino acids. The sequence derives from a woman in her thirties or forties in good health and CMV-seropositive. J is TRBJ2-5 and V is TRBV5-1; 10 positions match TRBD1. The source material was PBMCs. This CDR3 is CASSLAGSRTGGQETQYF. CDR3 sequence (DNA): TGCGCCAGCAGCTTGGCGGGTTCTAGGACAGGGGGACAAGAGACCCAGTACTTC.